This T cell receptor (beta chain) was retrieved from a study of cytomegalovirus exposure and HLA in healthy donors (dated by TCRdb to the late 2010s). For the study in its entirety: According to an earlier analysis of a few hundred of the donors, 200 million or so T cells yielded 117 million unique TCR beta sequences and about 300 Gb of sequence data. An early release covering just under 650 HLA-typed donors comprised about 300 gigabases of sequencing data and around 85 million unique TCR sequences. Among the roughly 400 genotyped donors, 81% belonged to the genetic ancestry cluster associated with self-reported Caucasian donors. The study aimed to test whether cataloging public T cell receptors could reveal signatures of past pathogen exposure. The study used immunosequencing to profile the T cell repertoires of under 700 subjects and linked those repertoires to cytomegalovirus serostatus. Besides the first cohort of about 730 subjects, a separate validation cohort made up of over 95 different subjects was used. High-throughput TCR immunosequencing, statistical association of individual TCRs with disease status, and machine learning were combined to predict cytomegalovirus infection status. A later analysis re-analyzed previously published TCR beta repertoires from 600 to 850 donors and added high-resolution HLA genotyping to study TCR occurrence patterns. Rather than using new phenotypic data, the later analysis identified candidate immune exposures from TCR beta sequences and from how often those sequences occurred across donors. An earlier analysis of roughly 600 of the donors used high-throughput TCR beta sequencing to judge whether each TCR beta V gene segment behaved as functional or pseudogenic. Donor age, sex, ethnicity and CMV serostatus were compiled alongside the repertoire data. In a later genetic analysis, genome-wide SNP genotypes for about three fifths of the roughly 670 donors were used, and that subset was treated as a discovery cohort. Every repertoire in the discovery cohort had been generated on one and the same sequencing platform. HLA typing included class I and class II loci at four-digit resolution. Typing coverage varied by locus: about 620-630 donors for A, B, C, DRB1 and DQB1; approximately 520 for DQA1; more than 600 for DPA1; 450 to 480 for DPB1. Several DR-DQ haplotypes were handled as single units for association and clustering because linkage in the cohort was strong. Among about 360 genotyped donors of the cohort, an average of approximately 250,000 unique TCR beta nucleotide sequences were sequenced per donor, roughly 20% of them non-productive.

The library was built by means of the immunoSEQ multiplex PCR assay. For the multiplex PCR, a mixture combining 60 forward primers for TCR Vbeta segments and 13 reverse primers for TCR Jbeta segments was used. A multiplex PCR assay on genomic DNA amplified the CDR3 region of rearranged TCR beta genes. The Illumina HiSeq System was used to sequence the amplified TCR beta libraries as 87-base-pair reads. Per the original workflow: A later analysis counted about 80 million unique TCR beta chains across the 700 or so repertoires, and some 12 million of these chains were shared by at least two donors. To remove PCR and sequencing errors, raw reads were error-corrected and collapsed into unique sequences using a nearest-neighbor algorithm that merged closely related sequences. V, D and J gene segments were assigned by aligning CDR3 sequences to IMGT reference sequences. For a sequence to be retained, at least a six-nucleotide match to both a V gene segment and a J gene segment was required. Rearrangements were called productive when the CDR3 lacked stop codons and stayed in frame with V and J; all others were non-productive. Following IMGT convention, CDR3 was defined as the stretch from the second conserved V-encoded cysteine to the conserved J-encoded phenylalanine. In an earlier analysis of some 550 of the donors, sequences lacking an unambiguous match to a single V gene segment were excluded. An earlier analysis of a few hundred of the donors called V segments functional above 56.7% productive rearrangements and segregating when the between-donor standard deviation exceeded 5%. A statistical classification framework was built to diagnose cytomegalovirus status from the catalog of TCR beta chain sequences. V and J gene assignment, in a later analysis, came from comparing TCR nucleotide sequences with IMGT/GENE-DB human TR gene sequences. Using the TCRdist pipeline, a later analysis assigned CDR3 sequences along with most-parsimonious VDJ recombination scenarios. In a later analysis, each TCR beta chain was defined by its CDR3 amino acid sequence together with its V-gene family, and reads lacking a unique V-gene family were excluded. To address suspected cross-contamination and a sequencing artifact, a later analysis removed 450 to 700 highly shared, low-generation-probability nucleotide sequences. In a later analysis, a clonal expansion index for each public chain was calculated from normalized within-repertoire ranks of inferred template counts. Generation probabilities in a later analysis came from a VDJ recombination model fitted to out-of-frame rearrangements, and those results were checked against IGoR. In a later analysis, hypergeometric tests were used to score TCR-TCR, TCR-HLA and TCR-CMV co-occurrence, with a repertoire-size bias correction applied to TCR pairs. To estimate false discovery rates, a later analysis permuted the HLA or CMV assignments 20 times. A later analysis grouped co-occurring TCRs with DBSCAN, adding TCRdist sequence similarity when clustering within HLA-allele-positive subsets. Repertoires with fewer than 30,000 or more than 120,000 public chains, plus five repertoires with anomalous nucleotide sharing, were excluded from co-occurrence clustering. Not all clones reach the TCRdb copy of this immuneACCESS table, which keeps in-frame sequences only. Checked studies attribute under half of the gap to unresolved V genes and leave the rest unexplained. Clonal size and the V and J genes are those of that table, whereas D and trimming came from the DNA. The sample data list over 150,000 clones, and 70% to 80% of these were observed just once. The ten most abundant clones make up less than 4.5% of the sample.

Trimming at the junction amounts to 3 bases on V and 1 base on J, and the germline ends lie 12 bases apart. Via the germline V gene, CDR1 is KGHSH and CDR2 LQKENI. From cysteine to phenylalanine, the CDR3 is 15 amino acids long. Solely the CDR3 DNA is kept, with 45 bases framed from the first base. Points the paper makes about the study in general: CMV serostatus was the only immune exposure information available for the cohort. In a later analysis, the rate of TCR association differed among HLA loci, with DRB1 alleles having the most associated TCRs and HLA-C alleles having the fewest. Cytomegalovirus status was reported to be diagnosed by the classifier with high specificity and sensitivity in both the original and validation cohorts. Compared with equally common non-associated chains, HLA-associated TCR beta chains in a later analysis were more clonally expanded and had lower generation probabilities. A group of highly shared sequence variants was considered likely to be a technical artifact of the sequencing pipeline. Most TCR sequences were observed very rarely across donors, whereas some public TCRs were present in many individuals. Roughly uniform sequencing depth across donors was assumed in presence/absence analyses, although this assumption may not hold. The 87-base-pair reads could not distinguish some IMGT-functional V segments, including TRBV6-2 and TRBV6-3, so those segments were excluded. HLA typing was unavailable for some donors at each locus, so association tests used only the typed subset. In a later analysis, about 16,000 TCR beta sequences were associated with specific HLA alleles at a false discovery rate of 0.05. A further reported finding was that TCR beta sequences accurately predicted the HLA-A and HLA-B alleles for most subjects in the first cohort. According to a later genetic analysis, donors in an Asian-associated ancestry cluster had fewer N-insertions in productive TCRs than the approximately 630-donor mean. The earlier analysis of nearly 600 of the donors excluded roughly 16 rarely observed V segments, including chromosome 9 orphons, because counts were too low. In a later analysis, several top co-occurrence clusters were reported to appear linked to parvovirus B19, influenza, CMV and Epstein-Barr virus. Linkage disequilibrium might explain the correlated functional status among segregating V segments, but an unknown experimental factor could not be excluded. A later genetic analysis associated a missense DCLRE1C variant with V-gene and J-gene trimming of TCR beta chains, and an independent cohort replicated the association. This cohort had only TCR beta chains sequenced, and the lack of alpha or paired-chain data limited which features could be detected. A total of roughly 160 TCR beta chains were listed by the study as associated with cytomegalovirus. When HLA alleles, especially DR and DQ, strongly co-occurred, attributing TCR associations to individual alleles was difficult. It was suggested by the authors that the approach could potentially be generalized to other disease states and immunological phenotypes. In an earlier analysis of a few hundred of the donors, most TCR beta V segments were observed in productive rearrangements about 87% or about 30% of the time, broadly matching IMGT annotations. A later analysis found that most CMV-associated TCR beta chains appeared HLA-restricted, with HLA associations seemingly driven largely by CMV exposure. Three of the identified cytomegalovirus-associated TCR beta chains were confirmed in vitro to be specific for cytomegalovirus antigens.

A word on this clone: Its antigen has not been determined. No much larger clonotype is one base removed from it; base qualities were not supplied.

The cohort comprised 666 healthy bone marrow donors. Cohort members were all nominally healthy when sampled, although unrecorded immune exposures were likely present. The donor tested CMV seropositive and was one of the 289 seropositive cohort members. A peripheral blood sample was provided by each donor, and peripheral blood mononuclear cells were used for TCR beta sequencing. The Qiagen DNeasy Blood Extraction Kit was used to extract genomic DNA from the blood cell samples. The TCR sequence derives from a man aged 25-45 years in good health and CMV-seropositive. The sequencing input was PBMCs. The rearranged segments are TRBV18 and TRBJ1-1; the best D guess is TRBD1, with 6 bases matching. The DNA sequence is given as TGTGCCAGCTCACCTAGGGCAGGGGAGAACACTGAAGCTTTCTTT. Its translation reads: CASSPRAGENTEAFF.